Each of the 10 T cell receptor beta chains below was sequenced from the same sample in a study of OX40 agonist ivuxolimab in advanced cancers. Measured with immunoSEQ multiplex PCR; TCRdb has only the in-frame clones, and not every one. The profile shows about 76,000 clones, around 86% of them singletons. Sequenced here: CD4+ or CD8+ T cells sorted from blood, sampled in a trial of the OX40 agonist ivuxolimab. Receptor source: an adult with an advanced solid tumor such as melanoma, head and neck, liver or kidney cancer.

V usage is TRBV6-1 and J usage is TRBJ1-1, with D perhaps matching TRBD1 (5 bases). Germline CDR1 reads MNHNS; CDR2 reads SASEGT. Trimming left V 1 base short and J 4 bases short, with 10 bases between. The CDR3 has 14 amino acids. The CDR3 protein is CASSEGQKGTEAFF. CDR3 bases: TGTGCCAGCAGTGAAGGACAGAAGGGCACTGAAGCTTTCTTT.

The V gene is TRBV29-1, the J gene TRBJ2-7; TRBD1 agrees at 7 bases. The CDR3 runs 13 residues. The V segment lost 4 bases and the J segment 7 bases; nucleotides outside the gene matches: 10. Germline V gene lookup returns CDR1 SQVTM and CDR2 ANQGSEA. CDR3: CSVGAEGAREQYF. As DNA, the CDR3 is TGCAGCGTTGGGGCAGAGGGGGCTAGGGAGCAGTACTTC.

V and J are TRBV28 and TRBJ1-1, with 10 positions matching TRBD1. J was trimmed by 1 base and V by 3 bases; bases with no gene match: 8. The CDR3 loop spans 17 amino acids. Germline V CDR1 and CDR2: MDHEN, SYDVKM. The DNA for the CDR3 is TGTGCCAGCAGTTTTGCGGGGACAGGGGCCCAGAACACTGAAGCTTTCTTT. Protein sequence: CASSFAGTGAQNTEAFF.

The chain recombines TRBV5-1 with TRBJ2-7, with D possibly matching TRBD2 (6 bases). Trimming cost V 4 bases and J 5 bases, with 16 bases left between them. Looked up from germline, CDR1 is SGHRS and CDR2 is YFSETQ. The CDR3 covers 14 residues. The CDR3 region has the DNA TGCGCCAGCAGCCTGACTAGTGCCGAGGACGAGCAGTACTTC. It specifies CASSLTSAEDEQYF.

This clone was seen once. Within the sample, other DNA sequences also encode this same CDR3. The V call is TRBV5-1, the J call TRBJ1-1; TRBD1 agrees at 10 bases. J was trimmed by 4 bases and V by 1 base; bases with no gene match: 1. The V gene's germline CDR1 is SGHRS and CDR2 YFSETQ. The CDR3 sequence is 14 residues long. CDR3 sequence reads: CASSLRTGGTEAFF. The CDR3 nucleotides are TGCGCCAGCAGCTTGAGGACAGGGGGCACTGAAGCTTTCTTT.

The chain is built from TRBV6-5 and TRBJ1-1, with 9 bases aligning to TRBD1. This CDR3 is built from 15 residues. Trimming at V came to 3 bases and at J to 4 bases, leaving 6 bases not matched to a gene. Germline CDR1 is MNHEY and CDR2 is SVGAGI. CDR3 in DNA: TGTGCCAGCAGTTATTCCGGGACAGGGTCCACTGAAGCTTTCTTT. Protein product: CASSYSGTGSTEAFF.

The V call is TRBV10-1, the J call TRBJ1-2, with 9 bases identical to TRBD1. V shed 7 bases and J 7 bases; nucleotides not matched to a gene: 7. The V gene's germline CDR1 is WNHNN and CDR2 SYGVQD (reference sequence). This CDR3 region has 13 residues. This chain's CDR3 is CASTRDRASGYTF. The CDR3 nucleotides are TGCGCCAGCACCCGGGACAGGGCCTCTGGCTACACCTTC.

The CDR3 region has the DNA TGTGCCATCAGTGAGTCGTCCGATCGGCAGCCCCAGCATTTT. Its protein is CAISESSDRQPQHF. This sequence joins TRBV10-3 and TRBJ1-5; D not certain. Germline assignment: CDR1 ENHRY and CDR2 SYGVKD. The CDR3 loop spans 14 amino acids. Trimming took 0 bases from V and 7 from J, leaving 10 bases between them.

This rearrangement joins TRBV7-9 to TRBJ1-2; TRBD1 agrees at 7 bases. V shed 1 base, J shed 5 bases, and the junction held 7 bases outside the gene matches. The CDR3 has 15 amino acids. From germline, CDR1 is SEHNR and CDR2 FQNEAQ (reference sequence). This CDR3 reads CASSLGSGTDYGYTF. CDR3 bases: TGTGCCAGCAGCTTAGGGTCTGGGACAGATTATGGCTACACCTTC.

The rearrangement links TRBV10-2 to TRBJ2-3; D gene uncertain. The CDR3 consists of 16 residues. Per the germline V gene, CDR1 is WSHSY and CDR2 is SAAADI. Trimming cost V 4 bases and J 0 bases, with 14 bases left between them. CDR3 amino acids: CASSGGRRTSTDTQYF. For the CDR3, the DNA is TGCGCCAGCAGTGGAGGCAGACGCACTAGCACAGATACGCAGTATTTT.